This TCR beta chain was sequenced for a study of T cell responses to AZD1222 COVID-19 vaccine. Study-level information: Second-dose groups at about 4 or about 12 weeks were pooled. Study-wide findings and caveats: White British donors predominated, females outnumbered males, and clonal diversity was possibly underestimated. Without day 14 samples, only post-peak T cell repertoires were studied. Reportedly, nearly half of unique spike TCRs recognized epitopes outside B.1.351/B.1.1.7 mutations.

Some clones are missing from TCRdb's copy, which holds only in-frame ones; the method was immunoSEQ multiplex PCR. Among 100,000 or so clones listed, about 83% were seen once. CDR3 length equals 12 residues. The germline gives CDR1 LNHNV, CDR2 YYDKDF (reference sequence). Trimming left V 5 bases short and J 0 bases short, with 4 bases between. As to this clone: Its antigen remains unidentified.

This TCR derives from an adult in good health. The sequences come from peripheral blood, collected on day 0 of AZD1222 vaccination. The rearrangement joins TRBV15 to TRBJ1-2; D uncertain. CDR3 protein: CATSATNYGYTF. For the CDR3, the DNA is TGTGCCACCAGCGCAACTAACTATGGCTACACCTTC.